This T cell receptor (beta chain) was obtained from a study of Ad26.COV2.S vaccination and SARS-CoV-2 variants (dated by TCRdb to about 2021). Turning to the overall study: The specificity and breadth of SARS-CoV-2-reactive T cell receptors after Ad26.COV2.S vaccination were assessed by TCRbeta repertoire sequencing. The TCR-sequenced set comprised approximately 32 samples: roughly 19 Ad26.COV2.S vaccine recipients, 5 placebo recipients and 8 SARS-CoV-2 convalescent individuals.

Via the germline V gene, CDR1 is SGHTA and CDR2 FQGNSA. V is cut back by 5 bases and J by 6 bases, with 7 bases in the junction unmatched. The CDR3 numbers 15 residues from cysteine through phenylalanine. Of all the DNA, just the CDR3 is kept, 45 bases in frame from base 1. About this clone: Its antigen remains unidentified. Base qualities were left out, and no much larger clone turns up one base away.

The sample's time point label is to be understood as: individuals recovered from natural SARS-CoV-2 infection. The research as a whole found: Comparable non-spike TCR breadth was observed between vaccine and placebo recipients, consistent with only spike being contained in the vaccine. Higher spike-specific TCR breadth was observed in Ad26.COV2.S recipients than in placebo recipients (P = 0.0014). It was noted by the authors that total T cell responses may have been underestimated by the TCR breadth and depth analyses. After vaccination, substantial breadth of spike-specific CD8+ and CD4+ T cell responses was reported.

The immunoSEQ Assay was the method used to sequence TCRbeta CDR3 regions. After extraction, genomic DNA underwent amplification by bias-controlled multiplex PCR, followed by high-throughput sequencing. As for how the authors treated the data: To quantify the absolute abundance of every unique TCRbeta CDR3 region, sequences were collapsed and filtered. T cell fraction was estimated by normalization of TCRbeta template counts to usable DNA, with usable DNA being measured through amplification of reference genes present in all nucleated cells. Repertoire TCRs were annotated as SARS-CoV-2-specific by exact matching of V gene, CDR3 amino acid sequence and J gene to a known reactive TCR set. The reference SARS-CoV-2 TCR set was derived from MIRA and filtered for enrichment in COVID-19-positive ImmuneCODE repertoires, a step that removed public or cross-reactive TCRs. Using the MIRA antigens, annotated TCRs were further analysed by specific ORF or by position within an ORF. Depth was the summed frequency of annotated unique rearrangements, while breadth was defined as annotated unique rearrangements over total unique productive rearrangements. Two-sided Wilcoxon rank-sum tests were used to compare TCR breadth between groups. In its TCRdb copy, this immuneACCESS table keeps in-frame sequences only and misses some clones. Where compared with another copy, unresolved V genes explain less than half of these, and the others have no known cause. V, J and clone size are those of that table, while D and trimming were read from the DNA. The sample table holds approximately 400,000 clones, of which about 90% were seen once. The top ten clones comprise under 4% of the sample.

The sequence was collected from a human donor who had recovered from COVID-19. Recombination connected TRBV7-2 to TRBJ1-4; 9 bases in between match TRBD1. Sequencing was performed on peripheral blood, taken after recovery from COVID-19. The CDR3: CASSLRTGVYEKLFF. The DNA reads as follows: TGTGCCAGCAGCCTCCGGACAGGGGTCTATGAAAAACTGTTTTTT.